This TCR beta chain comes out of a study of blood T cell repertoires in COVID-19. The wider study: Acute-phase and convalescent COVID-19 samples originated in the United States, Italy and Spain. Nucleic acid was either cDNA or gDNA, and it came from T cells, B-cell-depleted T cells, or PBMCs.

The CDR3 totals 14 residues. The V end lost 1 base, the J end lost 0 bases, and 5 bases lay between the germline ends. Germline V gene data show CDR1 as KGHSH and CDR2 as LQKENI. In the original processing: Scientists estimated how many nucleated cells there were by amplifying reference gene primers. Sequencing used immunoSEQ multiplex PCR; TCRdb keeps in-frame clones, though not all of them. V and J calls and clone size are copied from that table; D and trimming were computed from the DNA. Here the sample spans about 140,000 clones, approximately 80% being singletons. The J gene is TRBJ2-3, the V gene TRBV18, with D hard to call. The material sequenced was peripheral blood. The clonotype was recovered from a woman aged 60 to 75 with acute or convalescent COVID-19. In DNA, the CDR3 is TGTGCCAGCTCACCACAACTTAGCACAGATACGCAGTATTTT. This codes for CASSPQLSTDTQYF.